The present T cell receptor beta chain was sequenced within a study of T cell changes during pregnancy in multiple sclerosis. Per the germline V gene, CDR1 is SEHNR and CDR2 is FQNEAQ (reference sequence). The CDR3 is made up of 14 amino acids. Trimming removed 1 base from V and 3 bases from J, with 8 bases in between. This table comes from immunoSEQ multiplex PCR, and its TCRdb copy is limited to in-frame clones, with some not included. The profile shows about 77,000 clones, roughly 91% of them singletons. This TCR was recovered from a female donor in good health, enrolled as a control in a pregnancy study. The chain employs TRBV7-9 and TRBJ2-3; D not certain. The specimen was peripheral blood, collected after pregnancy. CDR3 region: CASSLGLSTDTQYF. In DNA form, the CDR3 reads TGTGCCAGCAGCTTAGGATTGAGTACAGATACGCAGTATTTT.